These 19 T cell receptor beta chains came from one sample sequenced in a study of T cells in Graves' hyperthyroidism and ophthalmopathy (dated 2019 in TCRdb). Library method: multiplex PCR. Sequencing relied on an Illumina HiSeq 2000. The TCR beta CDR3 regions were amplified from the RNA transcripts. The TCR CDR3 was subjected to a first round of RT-PCR using the HTBI primer set and the Qiagen OneStep RT-PCR kit. Using fastp trimming at Q25 and MiXCR clonotype assembly, TCRdb reanalyzed the public sequencing data and kept in-frame beta chains. Merged by CDR3 protein, the rows form single entries marked with the most common genes and DNA. This sample has about 290,000 distinct CDR3 sequences in its table, and less than 15% of those were observed once. In total, the top ten clones hold almost 8% of the sample. Material for sequencing was blood. The origin of the receptors is a woman aged 25 to 39 with Graves' hyperthyroidism that later progressed to Graves' ophthalmopathy.

This clonotype appeared many times. The chain carries TRBV12-5 and TRBJ2-7, with 14 bases identical to TRBD2. CDR3 length: 18 residues. J lost 3 bases, V lost 7 bases, and 14 bases had no gene match. Per germline, CDR1 LGHNT and CDR2 FRNRAP. The CDR3 here is CASETGGAGTSGGYEQYF. CDR3 bases: TGTGCTAGTGAAACAGGGGGCGCAGGGACTAGCGGGGGCTACGAGCAGTACTTC.

This clonotype has ten or more counts. The chain recombines TRBV12-3 or TRBV12-4 with TRBJ2-3; D is possibly TRBD1 (5 bases). The CDR3 is 13 amino acids. V was cut by 6 bases and J by 6 bases, with 13 bases left in between. CDR3 amino acids: CASSPGLVDTQYF. In DNA form, the CDR3 reads TGTGCCAGCAGCCCAGGGTTGGTTGATACGCAGTATTTT.

Many counts were recorded for this clonotype. The J gene is TRBJ2-1, the V gene TRBV7-9, with D unresolved. The CDR3 totals 15 residues. From germline, CDR1 is SEHNR and CDR2 FQNEAQ (reference sequence). V was shortened by 2 bases and J by 3 bases, with 11 bases between the two germline ends. CDR3 sequence (DNA): TGTGCCAGCAGCTTATGGGGTGTCGACTACAATGAGCAGTTCTTC. It specifies CASSLWGVDYNEQFF. The full variable domain, its missing parts supplied by reference TRBV7-9 and TRBJ2-1, is DTGVSQNPRHKITKRGQNVTFRCDPISEHNRLYWYRQTLGQGPEFLTYFQNEAQLEKSRLLSDRFSAERPKGSFSTLEIQRTEQGDSAMYLCASSLWGVDYNEQFFGPGTRLTVL.

This clonotype was picked up many times. The V gene is TRBV20-1, the J gene TRBJ2-7; D gene uncertain. Deletions cut 0 bases from V and 2 bases from J, with 11 bases between. Looked up from germline, CDR1 is DFQATT and CDR2 is SNEGSKA (reference sequence). The CDR3 extends over 14 amino acids. The CDR3 DNA reads as TGCAGTGCTAGAGATCGTGGTTACGCCTACGAGCAGTACTTC. This gives the protein CSARDRGYAYEQYF.

This clonotype was observed at least ten times. The chain joins TRBV7-6 to TRBJ2-1, with D perhaps matching TRBD2 (7 bases). Germline values: CDR1 SGHVS, CDR2 FNYEAQ. V lost 5 bases and J 9 bases, leaving 14 bases between the germline ends. CDR3 length: 13 residues. Here the CDR3 DNA reads TGTGCCAGCAGCATCCAAAGGGGGGGTGAGCAGTTCTTC. It is translated as CASSIQRGGEQFF.

The chain recombines TRBV4-2 with TRBJ2-3, with 7 bases aligning to TRBD2. The CDR3 is made up of 17 amino acids. Germline CDR1 and CDR2: LGHNA and YNFKEQ. J lost 2 bases, V lost 0 bases, and 8 bases had no gene match. The CDR3 region is CASSQEGSGVYTDTQYF. The CDR3 DNA reads as TGTGCCAGCAGCCAAGAGGGCAGCGGGGTCTACACAGATACGCAGTATTTT.

The rearrangement links TRBV27 to TRBJ1-6; 7 bases agree with TRBD1. The CDR3 extends over 14 amino acids. The V gene end was trimmed by 7 bases and the J gene end by 9 bases; junction bases not matched to a gene: 9. Germline assignment: CDR1 MNHEY and CDR2 SMNVEV (reference sequence). In DNA, the CDR3 is TGTGCCAGCACCTCTCAGGGGGGAAGTTCACCCCTCCACTTT. Encoded protein: CASTSQGGSSPLHF.

The sample holds many counts of this clonotype. This chain connects TRBV7-9 to TRBJ1-4; 11 positions match TRBD1. Trimming took 5 bases from V and 1 from J; bases not matched to a gene: 6. This CDR3 is 17 amino acids long. Germline-derived CDR1 and CDR2 are SEHNR and FQNEAQ (reference sequence). CDR3 in DNA: TGTGCCAGCAGCCCCGGACAGGGGGCGTTAACTAATGAAAAACTGTTTTTT. It is translated as CASSPGQGALTNEKLFF.

The chain recombines TRBV11-2 with TRBJ1-2, with TRBD1 as a possible D gene (6 bases). This CDR3 region has 14 residues. The V and J ends lost 2 bases and 5 bases respectively, with 12 bases between them. Germline values: CDR1 SGHAT, CDR2 FQNNGV. DNA of the CDR3: TGTGCCAGCAGCTTAAGTCAGGGGTTATATGGCTACACCTTC. This sequence encodes CASSLSQGLYGYTF.

In its sample, this clonotype was seen a few times. The V call is TRBV9, the J call TRBJ2-7; D not resolved. This CDR3 contains 14 residues. Germline lookup yields CDR1 SGDLS and CDR2 YYNGEE. V lost 0 bases, J lost 2 bases, and 9 bases lay in between. CDR3 DNA sequence: TGTGCCAGCAGCGTAGGGACGTCCACCTACGAGCAGTACTTC. It is translated as CASSVGTSTYEQYF.

This clonotype was found many times. This rearrangement joins TRBV6-1 to TRBJ2-7; perhaps D is TRBD1 or TRBD2 (6 bases each). Trimming shortened V by 9 bases and J by 6 bases, and 12 bases separated the two germline ends. The CDR3 is made up of 11 amino acids. CDR1 is MNHNS, CDR2 SASEGT, per germline. The CDR3 DNA reads TGTGCCAGTAGGGGGGACTTCGAGCAGTACTTC. It encodes CASRGDFEQYF.

This clonotype has ten or more counts. The CDR3 DNA is TGTGCCACCCGACTAGCGGGCCGTAGCTCCTACGAGCAGTACTTC. Its protein product is CATRLAGRSSYEQYF. The chain uses TRBV27 and TRBJ2-7; 10 bases match TRBD2. Germline CDR1 and CDR2: MNHEY and SMNVEV (reference sequence). The CDR3 is 15 amino acids. J gave up 0 bases and V 10 bases, and 9 bases lay outside the gene matches.

This clonotype occurred many times. This sequence joins TRBV20-1 and TRBJ1-1; D is ambiguous. The CDR3 length is 13 residues. V was clipped by 4 bases and J by 4 bases, with 13 bases between them. The germline V gene encodes CDR1 DFQATT and CDR2 SNEGSKA (reference sequence). The CDR3 bases are TGCAGTGCTAAAATCGGTGGGATCACTGAAGCTTTCTTT. Protein: CSAKIGGITEAFF.

To note about this clonotype: A much larger clone differs by one base, so this may be a read error. The chain joins TRBV29-1 to TRBJ1-2, with D unclear. Trimming pared 8 bases from V and 4 bases from J, leaving 8 bases between. This CDR3 comprises 10 residues. The germline V gene encodes CDR1 SQVTM and CDR2 ANQGSEA. The CDR3 is CSIYGYGYTF. Here the CDR3 DNA reads TGCAGCATCTACGGCTATGGCTACACCTTC.

This clonotype was counted at least ten times. The rearrangement uses TRBV3-1 and TRBJ2-2, with 8 positions matching TRBD1. The germline gives CDR1 LGHDT, CDR2 YNNKEL (reference sequence). This CDR3 region has 16 residues. J was trimmed by 2 bases and V by 0 bases; bases with no gene match: 2. CDR3 DNA: TGTGCCAGCAGCCAAGAAGGGACAGGCAACACCGGGGAGCTGTTTTTT. Protein product: CASSQEGTGNTGELFF.

For this clonotype: A single base separates this from a much larger clone, so it may be a read error. The V and J genes are TRBV5-1 and TRBJ2-5, with D perhaps being TRBD1 or TRBD2 (5 bases each). The CDR3 is 15 amino acids. Germline V CDR1 and CDR2: SGHRS, YFSETQ. V lost 4 bases and J 3 bases, leaving 16 bases between the germline ends. The CDR3 DNA reads as TGCGCCAGCAGCATTCCGGGACCAGCGGAAGAGACCCAGTACTTC. This sequence encodes CASSIPGPAEETQYF.

This clonotype was counted ten times or more. The CDR3 is CASSYNRDTQYF. As DNA, the CDR3 is TGTGCCAGCAGTTACAACAGAGATACGCAGTATTTT. The chain combines TRBV6-6 with TRBJ2-3; D is uncertain. Looked up from germline, CDR1 is MNHNY and CDR2 is SVGAGI (reference sequence). Trimming cost V 2 bases and J 5 bases, with 5 bases left between them. The CDR3 length is 12 residues.

DNA for the CDR3: TGTGCCAGTAGTCAAACTGGGCAGGCGCTCTTGAACGAGCAGTACTTC. Amino acids: CASSQTGQALLNEQYF. The V call is TRBV19, the J call TRBJ2-7, with D unresolved. The germline V gene encodes CDR1 LNHDA and CDR2 SQIVND (reference sequence). The CDR3 spans 16 residues. Trimming removed 5 bases from V and 5 bases from J, with 22 bases in between.

This rearrangement joins TRBV7-9 to TRBJ1-4; D is unresolved. V was cut by 0 bases and J by 5 bases, with 10 bases left in between. Germline CDR1 is SEHNR and CDR2 is FQNEAQ (reference sequence). The CDR3 length is 15 residues. Written as DNA, the CDR3 is TGTGCCAGCAGCTTAGCGCAACACCAGAATGAAAAACTGTTTTTT. Its translation: CASSLAQHQNEKLFF. Full variable domain (remainder filled in from reference TRBV7-9 and TRBJ1-4): DTGVSQNPRHKITKRGQNVTFRCDPISEHNRLYWYRQTLGQGPEFLTYFQNEAQLEKSRLLSDRFSAERPKGSFSTLEIQRTEQGDSAMYLCASSLAQHQNEKLFFGSGTQLSVL.